This entry concerns a single T cell receptor (beta chain). Its antigen target is currently unknown. No base qualities exist here, and no much larger clone lies one base off it. V is pared back by 0 bases and J by 3 bases, with 10 bases lying between the germline termini. The cysteine opens and the phenylalanine closes a CDR3 of 14 amino acids. The DNA shown is the 42-base CDR3, in frame from base 1. The germline V gene yields SGDLS for CDR1 and YYNGEE for CDR2. The sample's time point label, in plain terms: tumor resected at nephrectomy. What this sample's treatment or condition label stands for: treatment-naive control, cytoreductive nephrectomy. For controls, tumors were taken from treatment-naive renal cell carcinoma patients who had cytoreductive nephrectomy with no radiation beforehand. Every patient had renal cell carcinoma of clear cell pathology. The control tumors used for TCR sequencing were from several females and 10 to 11 males, were resected between the early 2010s and the mid-2010s, and had a median patient age of approximately 57 years (range 40 to 82). Tumors were dissociated mechanically, digested with collagenase/hyaluronidase at 37 degrees C, processed in gentleMACS C tubes, and stored in liquid nitrogen. The QIAamp DNA Blood Mini Kit (Qiagen) was used to prepare genomic DNA for TCR sequencing. The analyses included only samples that passed all quality control checks.

This record belongs to a study of radiation and T cells in renal cell carcinoma (TCRdb year 2020). About the full investigation: A total of 50 to 60 samples underwent TCR beta sequencing, made up of some 26 tumors and about 27 peripheral blood samples. Across all 50 or so samples, 4 million to 5 million unique CDR3 nucleotide sequences encoding some 3,000,000 unique CDR3 amino acid sequences were identified. What the authors observed across the whole study: The single-armed trial design could not address effects of radiation dose or scheduling on the TCR repertoire. Because only small tumor regions of about 1 g were available, the study did not capture intratumoral heterogeneity. Irradiated tumors showed higher TCR clonality than controls, with the top 100 clonotypes averaging around 54% of the repertoire versus around 43% in nephrectomy-only tumors. Irradiated tumors contained more dominant CDR3 motifs, and these motifs occupied a larger share of the repertoire than in control tumors.

The immunoSEQ kit was used, according to the manufacturer's recommendations, to generate TCR beta libraries from genomic DNA. Library preparation used a first multiplex PCR with proprietary primers, then a second PCR adding unique barcodes, with bead cleanups after each round. A kit-provided positive control reaction and a negative control reaction were included in every sample batch. The final libraries were assessed on an Agilent 4200 TapeStation D1000 ScreenTape, pooled by volume, and quantified by qPCR. An Illumina NextSeq500 fitted with a MidOutput 150-cycle cartridge performed the sequencing, running 156 Read1 cycles and 15 Index1 cycles with the kit's custom primers. The pooled library was loaded at 0.8 to 1 pM, and around 22% PhiX control was spiked in. The study's processing was this. Vendor-processed data were analyzed in R, and a clonotype was defined as all T cells sharing the same CDR3 nucleotide sequence. For clone abundance analyses, frequencies were normalized to the 10,000 most abundant clones per sample. Before analysis, public T cell clones were removed, and these numbered fewer than six per sample on average. Dominant motif analysis used ImmunoMap with the PAM10 matrix, gap penalty 30 and homology threshold 0.3; motifs with cumulative frequency at least 0.01 counted as dominant. TCRdb stores this immuneACCESS table with in-frame sequences only. Part of the clones is absent; in the studies checked, under half of the shortfall reflects unresolved V genes, and no reason is known for the rest. D and trimming come from the DNA, and the V and J calls and clone size come from that table. In this sample the table shows 25,000 or so clones, around half of which occur a single time. The ten biggest clones cover about a fifth of the sample.

The source was tumor tissue, collected from a patient whose treatment was nephrectomy without radiotherapy. Rearrangement joined TRBV9 to TRBJ2-7; the D gene is perhaps TRBD2, on 5 matching bases. The sequence came from a human donor with renal cell carcinoma. The DNA reads as follows: TGTGCCAGCAGCGTAGATCAGAGGGACTACGAGCAGTACTTC. Its translation is CASSVDQRDYEQYF.